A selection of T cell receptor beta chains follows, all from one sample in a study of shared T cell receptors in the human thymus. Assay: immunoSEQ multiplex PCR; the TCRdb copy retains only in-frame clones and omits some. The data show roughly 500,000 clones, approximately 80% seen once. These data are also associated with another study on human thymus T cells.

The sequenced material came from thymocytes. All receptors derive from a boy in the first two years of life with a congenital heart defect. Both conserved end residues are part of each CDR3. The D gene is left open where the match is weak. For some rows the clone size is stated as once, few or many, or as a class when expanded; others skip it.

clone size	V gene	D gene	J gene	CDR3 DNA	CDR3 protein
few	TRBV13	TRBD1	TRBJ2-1	TGTGCCAGCAGCTTAGGAGGACAGGGAACCTACAATGAGCAGTTCTTC	CASSLGGQGTYNEQFF
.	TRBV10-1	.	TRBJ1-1	TGCGCCAGTTCGTGGGCAGGGAACACTGAAGCTTTCTTT	CASSWAGNTEAFF
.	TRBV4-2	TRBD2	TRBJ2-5	TGTGCCAGCAGCCAGTCCACTAGCGGGGCCTTCCAAGAGACCCAGTACTTC	CASSQSTSGAFQETQYF
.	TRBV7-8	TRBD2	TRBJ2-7	TGTGCCAGCAGCAGAGAAAAACCTCACAAAAGCGGGAGGGTTCCCTACGAGCAGTACTTC	CASSREKPHKSGRVPYEQYF
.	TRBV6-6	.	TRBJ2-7	TGTGCCAGCAGCCATTCCTCCTACGAGCAGTACTTC	CASSHSSYEQYF
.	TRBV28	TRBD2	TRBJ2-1	TGTGCCAGCAGGGGGGTGGGTAGCGGGAGGGAACGGTACAATGAGCAGTTCTTC	CASRGVGSGRERYNEQFF
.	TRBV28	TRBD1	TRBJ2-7	TGTGCCAGCAGTTTCCCCACTCGACAGGGAAACAGCTCCTACGAGCAGTACTTC	CASSFPTRQGNSSYEQYF
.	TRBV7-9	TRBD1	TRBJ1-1	TGTGCCAGCAGCCTCTTACAGGGGACGAACACTGAAGCTTTCTTT	CASSLLQGTNTEAFF
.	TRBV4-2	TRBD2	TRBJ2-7	TGTGCCAGCAGCCAAGATCCCCCGGGGGGGGGCGAGCAGTACTTC	CASSQDPPGGGEQYF
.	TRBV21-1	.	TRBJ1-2	TGTGCCAGCAGCCCGAGACAGGGGAGGGGATATGGCTACACCTTC	CASSPRQGRGYGYTF
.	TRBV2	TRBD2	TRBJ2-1	TGTGCCAGCAGTGCGCCCTCAGGGGGACTAGCCACCCTCGGTGCACACAATGAGCAGTTCTTC	CASSAPSGGLATLGAHNEQFF
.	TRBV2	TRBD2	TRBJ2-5	TGTGCCAGCTCCGGGGGACGGCGGGAGAGTACCGAGACCCAGTACTTC	CASSGGRRESTETQYF
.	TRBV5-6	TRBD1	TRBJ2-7	TGTGCCAGCAGCTTGAGTGATAGGGGACAGACCCGTGGGGAGCAGTACTTC	CASSLSDRGQTRGEQYF
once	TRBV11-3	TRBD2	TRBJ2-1	TGTGCCAGCAGCTTAACCCTCGGGACTAGCGGCTACAATGAGCAGTTCTTC	CASSLTLGTSGYNEQFF
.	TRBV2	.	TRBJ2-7	TGTGCCAGCAGCGGTAGTCCAGGGCGACGCGACGAGCAGTACTTC	CASSGSPGRRDEQYF
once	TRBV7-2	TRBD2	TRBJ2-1	TGTGCCAGCAGCCCGGGACTAGCGCTATACAATGAGCAGTTCTTC	CASSPGLALYNEQFF